This T cell receptor beta chain was recovered during a study of blood T cells in healthy people across ages. Study-wide points: Whereas aged donors had fewer naive CD4+ cells, long-lived donors had more of them and higher diversity.

Through a sample-barcoded 5' primer and a J-beta primer mix, a second PCR was run for 7 to 11 cycles. TCRdb itself ran the 5' RACE reads through MiXCR, one entry per CDR3 protein. This table holds about 800,000 distinct CDR3 sequences, around 25% found once. This clonotype was counted a few times. Its antigen is undetermined. In germline, CDR1 is KGHSH, CDR2 LQKENI. The V and J ends lost 0 bases and 5 bases respectively, with 12 bases between them. This CDR3 has 15 residues. These sequences were also reported in another study, on T cells of mothers and their children. That work states: Nine systemically healthy Caucasian donors: three mothers, six children.

The receptor was derived from a boy aged 10-17 years in good health. The chain has TRBV18 and TRBJ2-3, with D possibly being TRBD2 (6 bases). The sample comprised blood. The CDR3 spells CASSPPTGEVDTQYF. The CDR3 DNA follows: TGTGCCAGCTCACCACCCACGGGAGAAGTAGATACGCAGTATTTT.